This TCR beta chain was profiled in a study of cytomegalovirus exposure and HLA in healthy donors. Study-level information: A later analysis reported the approximately 120 validation repertoires used the same platform as the 500 to 800 first-cohort repertoires.

Germline V gives CDR1 MNHEY, CDR2 SMNVEV (reference sequence). CDR3 length equals 15 residues. With 6 bases removed from V and 4 bases from J, the gap between germline ends came to 18 bases. Repertoires were generated with immunoSEQ multiplex PCR, while TCRdb's copy carries only in-frame clones and drops some. The sample gives fewer than 250,000 clones, 86% of which show up once; around 1.6% is in the top ten. Points on this clone: Its antigen remains unknown.

Study-level findings and limits: The authors listed roughly 150 TCR beta chains as cytomegalovirus-associated. The tendency of first-cohort TCR clusters to co-occur in the 110 or so validation repertoires emerged from a later analysis. Rare TCR sequences dominated, though some public TCRs recurred in many donors.

This rearrangement joins TRBV27 to TRBJ1-1, with a weak D call TRBD1 (6 bases). This sequence originates from a woman between 18 and 30 years old in good health and CMV-seronegative. The sequenced sample was PBMCs. The DNA for the CDR3 is TGTGCCAGCAGGGTGAACAGGGCTCGCGGCACTGAAGCTTTCTTT. It translates to CASRVNRARGTEAFF.